A selection of T cell receptor beta chains follows, all from one sample in a study of blood T cell repertoires in COVID-19. Sequencing used immunoSEQ multiplex PCR; TCRdb keeps in-frame clones, though not all of them. Among roughly 310,000 clones listed, about 88% were seen once. Sequenced: PBMCs or T cells enriched from blood (not recorded which). These receptor sequences come from a man aged 60 to 69 who had recovered from COVID-19. Each CDR3 is given with its conserved first and last residue. A D gene is named only where the DNA matches it firmly. Clone sizes are given selectively: once, few, many, or a class where the clone is expanded.

clone_size: -
j_call: TRBJ2-5
v_call: TRBV10-3
d_call: TRBD2
cdr3_aa: CATGTSGSLGETQYF
cdr3_nt: TGTGCCACTGGGACTAGCGGGAGTTTAGGAGAGACCCAGTACTTC

clone_size: -
j_call: TRBJ2-1
v_call: TRBV11-1
d_call: TRBD2
cdr3_aa: CASSIVRSGRGNEQFF
cdr3_nt: TGTGCCAGCAGCATCGTCCGTAGCGGGAGAGGTAATGAGCAGTTCTTC

clone_size: -
j_call: TRBJ2-2
v_call: TRBV18
d_call: -
cdr3_aa: CASSETGRGELFF
cdr3_nt: TGTGCCAGCTCAGAAACAGGACGCGGGGAGCTGTTTTTT

clone_size: -
j_call: TRBJ1-2
v_call: TRBV28
d_call: TRBD1
cdr3_aa: CASIRGLGYGYTF
cdr3_nt: TGTGCCAGCATAAGGGGGCTCGGCTATGGCTACACCTTC

clone_size: -
j_call: TRBJ1-5
v_call: TRBV6-2/TRBV6-3
d_call: -
cdr3_aa: CASSPGGASNQPQHF
cdr3_nt: TGTGCCAGCAGTCCGGGGGGAGCAAGCAATCAGCCCCAGCATTTT

clone_size: -
j_call: TRBJ1-4
v_call: TRBV7-2
d_call: -
cdr3_aa: CASSLAGGGRANEKLFF
cdr3_nt: TGTGCCAGCAGCTTAGCAGGTGGGGGCCGAGCTAATGAAAAACTGTTTTTT

clone_size: -
j_call: TRBJ2-3
v_call: TRBV9
d_call: TRBD2
cdr3_aa: CASSVVASGSGSTDTQYF
cdr3_nt: TGTGCCAGCAGCGTAGTGGCTAGCGGGAGTGGGAGCACAGATACGCAGTATTTT

clone_size: -
j_call: TRBJ1-2
v_call: TRBV24-1
d_call: -
cdr3_aa: CATSEGAANYGYTF
cdr3_nt: TGTGCCACCAGTGAGGGGGCGGCTAACTATGGCTACACCTTC

clone_size: -
j_call: TRBJ1-4
v_call: TRBV18
d_call: -
cdr3_aa: CASSPLTASNEKLFF
cdr3_nt: TGTGCCAGCTCACCGCTGACAGCCTCTAATGAAAAACTGTTTTTT

clone_size: -
j_call: TRBJ2-7
v_call: TRBV11-2
d_call: -
cdr3_aa: CASSLGFRGSSSYEQYF
cdr3_nt: TGTGCCAGCAGCTTAGGGTTCAGGGGTTCGTCATCCTACGAGCAGTACTTC

clone_size: -
j_call: TRBJ1-4
v_call: TRBV5-1
d_call: TRBD1
cdr3_aa: CASSFGQGANEKLFF
cdr3_nt: TGCGCCAGCAGCTTTGGACAGGGAGCTAATGAAAAACTGTTTTTT

clone_size: -
j_call: TRBJ2-1
v_call: TRBV7-2
d_call: -
cdr3_aa: CASSSRRGYLEQFF
cdr3_nt: TGTGCCAGCAGCTCAAGAAGGGGATACCTTGAGCAGTTCTTC

clone_size: -
j_call: TRBJ1-5
v_call: TRBV10-3
d_call: -
cdr3_aa: CAISPGYYQPQHF
cdr3_nt: TGTGCCATCAGCCCAGGGTATTATCAGCCCCAGCATTTT

clone_size: once
j_call: TRBJ1-2
v_call: TRBV11-3
d_call: TRBD1
cdr3_aa: CASSGTGGFGYTF
cdr3_nt: TGTGCCAGCAGCGGTACAGGGGGCTTTGGCTACACCTTC

clone_size: -
j_call: TRBJ1-1
v_call: TRBV7-9
d_call: TRBD1
cdr3_aa: CASSPYPGQGIAEAFF
cdr3_nt: TGTGCCAGCAGCCCTTATCCCGGACAGGGGATCGCTGAAGCTTTCTTT

clone_size: -
j_call: TRBJ2-7
v_call: TRBV7-8
d_call: -
cdr3_aa: CASSLLSRGSSYEQYF
cdr3_nt: TGTGCCAGCAGCTTACTGTCAAGGGGCTCTTCCTACGAGCAGTACTTC

clone_size: -
j_call: TRBJ1-6
v_call: TRBV7-9
d_call: -
cdr3_aa: CASSLGRDNSPLHF
cdr3_nt: TGTGCCAGCAGCTTAGGGAGAGATAATTCACCCCTCCACTTT

clone_size: few
j_call: TRBJ1-2
v_call: TRBV10-2
d_call: -
cdr3_aa: CASSSLSEGPRTF
cdr3_nt: TGCGCCAGCAGCTCTCTCTCGGAGGGGCCCCGCACCTTC

clone_size: -
j_call: TRBJ1-2
v_call: TRBV11-3
d_call: -
cdr3_aa: CASTGVPNYGYTF
cdr3_nt: TGTGCCAGCACGGGGGTTCCTAACTATGGCTACACCTTC

clone_size: -
j_call: TRBJ1-1
v_call: TRBV5-1
d_call: -
cdr3_aa: CASSTIGRGTEAFF
cdr3_nt: TGCGCCAGCAGCACCATAGGCCGGGGCACTGAAGCTTTCTTT

clone_size: -
j_call: TRBJ1-4
v_call: TRBV19
d_call: TRBD1
cdr3_aa: CAAARTGANEKLFF
cdr3_nt: TGTGCCGCTGCCCGGACAGGGGCTAATGAAAAACTGTTTTTT

clone_size: -
j_call: TRBJ2-4
v_call: TRBV5-1
d_call: -
cdr3_aa: CASSLNPADKNIQYF
cdr3_nt: TGCGCCAGCAGCTTGAATCCAGCGGACAAAAACATTCAGTACTTC

clone_size: few
j_call: TRBJ2-5
v_call: TRBV25-1
d_call: TRBD2
cdr3_aa: CASSESPGVAGGTQYF
cdr3_nt: TGTGCCAGCAGTGAATCCCCCGGGGTAGCGGGAGGGACCCAGTACTTC

clone_size: -
j_call: TRBJ2-7
v_call: TRBV19
d_call: TRBD2
cdr3_aa: CASSILAGYSYEQYF
cdr3_nt: TGTGCCAGTAGTATCCTAGCGGGGTACTCCTACGAGCAGTACTTC

clone_size: -
j_call: TRBJ1-3
v_call: TRBV18
d_call: TRBD1
cdr3_aa: CASSSGTGLSGNTIYF
cdr3_nt: TGTGCCAGCTCATCCGGGACAGGGCTCTCTGGAAACACCATATATTTT

clone_size: few
j_call: TRBJ1-1
v_call: TRBV5-5
d_call: -
cdr3_aa: CASSLFPDRNTEAFF
cdr3_nt: TGTGCCAGCAGCTTGTTCCCGGACAGGAACACTGAAGCTTTCTTT

clone_size: once
j_call: TRBJ2-1
v_call: TRBV18
d_call: TRBD1
cdr3_aa: CASSPSRQGGEQFF
cdr3_nt: TGTGCCAGCTCACCTTCTCGACAGGGCGGTGAGCAGTTCTTC

clone_size: -
j_call: TRBJ1-6
v_call: TRBV9
d_call: -
cdr3_aa: CASSAGVTGGNSPLHF
cdr3_nt: TGTGCCAGCAGCGCAGGAGTAACGGGAGGTAATTCACCCCTCCACTTT

clone_size: -
j_call: TRBJ2-7
v_call: TRBV7-2
d_call: TRBD1
cdr3_aa: CASSLSRDRGYEQYF
cdr3_nt: TGTGCCAGCAGCCTCTCCCGGGACAGGGGCTACGAGCAGTACTTC

clone_size: -
j_call: TRBJ1-1
v_call: TRBV25-1
d_call: TRBD1
cdr3_aa: CASRGDRGRDTEAFF
cdr3_nt: TGTGCCAGCAGGGGGGACAGGGGGCGCGATACTGAAGCTTTCTTT

clone_size: -
j_call: TRBJ1-6
v_call: TRBV19
d_call: TRBD1
cdr3_aa: CASSTRQGGYNSPLHF
cdr3_nt: TGTGCCAGTAGTACACGACAGGGCGGATATAATTCACCCCTCCACTTT

clone_size: -
j_call: TRBJ1-6
v_call: TRBV18
d_call: -
cdr3_aa: CASSPVVSGSPLHF
cdr3_nt: TGTGCCAGCTCACCAGTGGTGAGTGGTTCACCCCTCCACTTT

clone_size: -
j_call: TRBJ2-3
v_call: TRBV11-2
d_call: -
cdr3_aa: CASSSTRGADTQYF
cdr3_nt: TGTGCCAGCAGCTCGACCAGGGGGGCAGATACGCAGTATTTT

clone_size: -
j_call: TRBJ2-3
v_call: TRBV5-8
d_call: TRBD2
cdr3_aa: CASSLGLASTDTQYF
cdr3_nt: TGTGCCAGCAGCCTTGGACTAGCCAGCACAGATACGCAGTATTTT

clone_size: -
j_call: TRBJ2-7
v_call: TRBV19
d_call: -
cdr3_aa: CASSIATRSGEQYF
cdr3_nt: TGTGCCAGTAGTATCGCAACTAGATCTGGCGAGCAGTACTTC

clone_size: -
j_call: TRBJ2-2
v_call: TRBV11-2
d_call: TRBD2
cdr3_aa: CASSLSNLAGGYTGELFF
cdr3_nt: TGTGCCAGCAGCTTATCTAACTTAGCGGGGGGATACACCGGGGAGCTGTTTTTT

clone_size: -
j_call: TRBJ1-1
v_call: TRBV7-2
d_call: -
cdr3_aa: CASSLVRANTEAFF
cdr3_nt: TGTGCCAGCAGCTTAGTCAGGGCGAACACTGAAGCTTTCTTT

clone_size: -
j_call: TRBJ2-3
v_call: TRBV18
d_call: TRBD1
cdr3_aa: CASSRQGLTDTQYF
cdr3_nt: TGTGCCAGCTCACGACAGGGGCTCACAGATACGCAGTATTTT

clone_size: -
j_call: TRBJ1-6
v_call: TRBV7-2
d_call: TRBD1
cdr3_aa: CASSLRYGQARNSPLHF
cdr3_nt: TGTGCCAGCAGCTTAAGATACGGACAGGCCAGGAATTCACCCCTCCACTTT

clone_size: -
j_call: TRBJ1-2
v_call: TRBV18
d_call: -
cdr3_aa: CASSPRESPNYGYTF
cdr3_nt: TGTGCCAGCTCACCACGAGAGAGCCCTAACTATGGCTACACCTTC

clone_size: -
j_call: TRBJ2-1
v_call: TRBV27
d_call: TRBD2
cdr3_aa: CASSFLAGVNEQFF
cdr3_nt: TGTGCCAGCAGTTTTCTAGCGGGAGTGAATGAGCAGTTCTTC

clone_size: -
j_call: TRBJ1-1
v_call: TRBV27
d_call: -
cdr3_aa: CASSSVPRMYTEAFF
cdr3_nt: TGTGCCAGCAGTTCGGTCCCTAGGATGTACACTGAAGCTTTCTTT

clone_size: -
j_call: TRBJ2-2
v_call: TRBV18
d_call: -
cdr3_aa: CASSPLLDSGELFF
cdr3_nt: TGTGCCAGCTCACCTTTATTGGACTCCGGGGAGCTGTTTTTT

clone_size: -
j_call: TRBJ2-1
v_call: TRBV5-1
d_call: TRBD2
cdr3_aa: CASSFGTSGTDRHNEQFF
cdr3_nt: TGCGCCAGCAGCTTCGGGACTAGCGGGACAGACAGACACAATGAGCAGTTCTTC

clone_size: once
j_call: TRBJ2-3
v_call: TRBV5-1
d_call: TRBD1
cdr3_aa: CASSMGTGRTDTQYF
cdr3_nt: TGCGCCAGCAGCATGGGGACAGGGCGCACAGATACGCAGTATTTT

clone_size: -
j_call: TRBJ2-2
v_call: TRBV29-1
d_call: TRBD2
cdr3_aa: CSVLSGGDTGELFF
cdr3_nt: TGCAGCGTTCTATCGGGGGGGGACACCGGGGAGCTGTTTTTT

clone_size: -
j_call: TRBJ1-2
v_call: TRBV5-4
d_call: -
cdr3_aa: CASSLVGSRGYGYTF
cdr3_nt: TGTGCCAGCAGCTTGGTGGGCAGCCGGGGCTATGGCTACACCTTC

clone_size: -
j_call: TRBJ1-3
v_call: TRBV5-1
d_call: -
cdr3_aa: CASSLGRGTGHTIYF
cdr3_nt: TGCGCCAGCAGCTTAGGTCGGGGGACCGGTCACACCATATATTTT

clone_size: -
j_call: TRBJ2-5
v_call: TRBV2
d_call: TRBD2
cdr3_aa: CASKLSGSQETQYF
cdr3_nt: TGTGCCAGCAAGCTAAGCGGGAGTCAAGAGACCCAGTACTTC

clone_size: -
j_call: TRBJ1-6
v_call: TRBV14
d_call: TRBD1
cdr3_aa: CASSHGTGFSPLHF
cdr3_nt: TGTGCCAGCAGCCATGGGACAGGATTTTCACCCCTCCACTTT

clone_size: -
j_call: TRBJ1-4
v_call: TRBV4-1
d_call: -
cdr3_aa: CASSQGAVATNEKLFF
cdr3_nt: TGCGCCAGCAGCCAGGGAGCGGTTGCAACTAATGAAAAACTGTTTTTT

clone_size: -
j_call: TRBJ2-1
v_call: TRBV28
d_call: -
cdr3_aa: CASSLVRDSAEQFF
cdr3_nt: TGTGCCAGCAGTTTGGTCAGGGACTCGGCTGAGCAGTTCTTC